This T cell receptor beta chain is from a study of cytomegalovirus exposure and HLA in healthy donors. Primers for the PCR totalled 60 Vbeta and 13 Jbeta. Sequencing was performed with immunoSEQ multiplex PCR; in TCRdb, only in-frame clones are kept and a portion is missing. The data show roughly 160,000 clones, with over 80% seen just once and less than 2.5% held by the top ten. J lost 5 bases, V lost 6 bases, and 9 bases had no gene match. The CDR3 covers 17 residues. Germline lookup yields CDR1 SGHRS and CDR2 YFSETQ. This clone was counted only a few times. Sequences were obtained from PBMCs. The V and J genes are TRBV5-1 and TRBJ2-2; 14 nucleotides match TRBD2. This clonotype originated in a male donor in good health and CMV-seronegative. Here the CDR3 DNA reads TGCGCCAGCACGGGGACTAGCGGGGGTCCGAGGACCGGGGAGCTGTTTTTT. Amino acids: CASTGTSGGPRTGELFF.